This T cell receptor beta chain originates from a study of blood T cell repertoires in COVID-19 (dated by TCRdb to about 2020). As for the study more broadly: Samples covering the acute and convalescent phases of COVID-19 were provided by collaborators in the United States, Italy and Spain. The material from the prospective study consisted of cDNA or gDNA derived from T cells, B-cell-depleted T cells, or PBMCs. The dataset comprised deeply sampled blood TCRbeta repertoires from subjects exposed to, actively infected with, or recovered from COVID-19. The repertoires were released in a freely available public database meant as a resource for research on the immune response to SARS-CoV-2. Samples came from the ongoing ImmuneRACE study (first 160 participants) plus 1,254 subjects from 6 global collaborators. A de-identified subject ID, COVID-19 status, age in years and sex were almost always included in the sample metadata. Where HLA class I and class II types were available, the types were taken from metadata supplied by the sample provider, not from assay-based typing. The investigation overall reported the following: The quantity of clinical and demographic metadata differed by source and by participant and was supplied without curation.

V is pared back by 7 bases and J by 5 bases, with 15 bases lying between the germline termini. As encoded in the germline V gene, CDR1 is KGHDR while CDR2 is SFDVKD. The CDR3 runs 14 amino acids, cysteine and phenylalanine included. The DNA shown is the 42-base CDR3, in frame from base 1. TCRbeta CDR3 regions were amplified from genomic DNA using the immunoSEQ Assay, a bias-controlled multiplex PCR. The original pipeline was this. Within the assay, amplification of reference gene primers was used to estimate how many nucleated cells each sample contained. To quantify the absolute abundance of each unique TCRbeta CDR3 rearrangement, sequence reads were collapsed and filtered. Productive Simpson clonality was computed per sample as the square root of Simpson's diversity index over productive rearrangements. The clones in this table, taken by TCRdb from immuneACCESS, are in-frame only. Not every clone is retained; where verified, under half of the shortfall comes from an unresolved V gene, and the cause of the rest is unknown. The V and J calls and the clone size are those of that table, but D and trimming were determined from the DNA. Across this sample there are some 460,000 clones, with around 89% seen only once. The ten most abundant clones make up 4.3% of the sample.

The collaborating institutions used their own protocols to collect whole blood in K2EDTA tubes. For TCRbeta analysis, collaborator samples were shipped as frozen whole blood, as isolated PBMCs, or as DNA extracted from either sample type. As to this clone: Its antigen is still unknown. Per-base quality was not reported, and no clone a single base away is much larger than it.

The sequence derives from a woman in her twenties or thirties with acute or convalescent COVID-19. Sequencing input: peripheral blood. This receptor chain uses TRBV24-1 and TRBJ2-3, with the D gene call left open. At the DNA level, the sequence is TGTGCCACCAGGAGCACCCGAAGTGGAGATACGCAGTATTTT. It is translated as CATRSTRSGDTQYF.